One and the same sample provided the 8 T cell receptor beta chains below, sequenced in a study of T cells after yellow fever vaccination. TCRdb processed the 5' RACE reads anew with MiXCR; each CDR3 protein has one entry. The repertoire includes about 160,000 distinct CDR3 sequences, almost 7% of them detected once, and over 2% sits in the top ten. This sample comprised CD4+ T cells sorted from PBMCs, obtained about 5 days after the first yellow fever vaccination. Source of these receptors: a man aged 18 to 30 who received the YFV17D yellow fever vaccine.

This clonotype was counted many times. The gene calls are TRBV6-1 and TRBJ2-3; no clear D. V lost 6 bases and J 6 bases, leaving 16 bases between the germline ends. Germline assignment: CDR1 MNHNS and CDR2 SASEGT. The CDR3 sequence is 14 residues long. DNA of the CDR3: TGTGCCAGCAGCCCCCGCGTCCCAGCGGATACGCAGTATTTT. It codes for CASSPRVPADTQYF.

This clonotype was picked up many times. J is TRBJ2-5 and V is TRBV7-3, with TRBD2 matching 7 bases. The germline CDR1 and CDR2 sequences are SGHTA and FQGTGA. The V gene end was trimmed by 3 bases and the J gene end by 4 bases; junction bases not matched to a gene: 8. The CDR3 is 15 residues long. In DNA form, the CDR3 reads TGTGCCAGCAGCTTTCGGCCCTCGGGGGGAGAGACCCAGTACTTC. It encodes CASSFRPSGGETQYF.

Ten or more counts support this clonotype. The V gene is TRBV6-2 or TRBV6-3, the J gene TRBJ2-7; D gene unclear. V lost 1 base and J 3 bases, leaving 10 bases between the germline ends. This CDR3 is built from 14 residues. Germline V CDR1 and CDR2: MNHEY, SVGEGT. CDR3 DNA: TGTGCCAGCAGTTACTATAGCCTCGGCTACGAGCAGTACTTC. Protein sequence: CASSYYSLGYEQYF.

The chain carries TRBV4-3 and TRBJ1-5; unclear D gene. Germline-derived CDR1 and CDR2 are LGHNA and YSLEER. The CDR3 covers 13 residues. V dropped 0 bases and J dropped 9 bases, with 9 bases sitting between them. CDR3 loop: CASSQDIVGPQHF. The CDR3 nucleotides are TGCGCCAGCAGCCAAGATATCGTGGGGCCCCAGCATTTT.

The sample holds many counts of this clonotype. The chain uses TRBV20-1 and TRBJ2-1; TRBD2 is a possible D gene (6 bases). The CDR3 contains 16 residues. Trimming stripped 4 bases from V and 6 bases from J, with 22 bases between. Germline V gene sequence: CDR1 DFQATT, CDR2 SNEGSKA (reference sequence). CDR3 coding DNA: TGCAGTGCTAATCTAAGGGCGGGGAGAGCCTCCAATGAGCAGTTCTTC. Translation gives CSANLRAGRASNEQFF.

The chain couples TRBV3-1 to TRBJ1-5; D call uncertain. Germline CDR1 reads LGHDT; CDR2 reads YNNKEL (reference sequence). The CDR3 is made up of 13 amino acids. V lost 1 base, J lost 7 bases, and 8 bases lay in between. CDR3 amino acids: CASSQALGQPQHF. The CDR3 DNA reads TGTGCCAGCAGCCAAGCTCTGGGGCAGCCCCAGCATTTT.

This clonotype has ten or more counts. V and J are TRBV6-2 or TRBV6-3 and TRBJ2-2, with 7 positions matching TRBD2. Germline trimming cut 2 bases from V and 3 bases from J; bases unmatched to any gene: 3. The CDR3 is made up of 15 amino acids. CDR1 MNHEY and CDR2 SVGEGT come from the germline V gene. The CDR3 DNA reads as TGTGCCAGCAGTTACGGCCTAGCGGACACCGGGGAGCTGTTTTTT. Translation gives CASSYGLADTGELFF.

This clonotype was counted many times. The chain couples TRBV7-9 to TRBJ2-1; tentatively, D is TRBD1 or TRBD2 (5 bases each). The V gene's germline CDR1 is SEHNR and CDR2 FQNEAQ (reference sequence). The CDR3 is 14 residues long. With 5 bases removed from V and 6 bases from J, the gap between germline ends came to 14 bases. The CDR3 DNA sequence: TGTGCCAGCAGCGAGGGACGGAGGTCCAATGAGCAGTTCTTC. This translates into CASSEGRRSNEQFF.